This TCR beta chain appears in the sequencing data of a study of blood T cell repertoires in COVID-19. Here immunoSEQ multiplex PCR was the method, and the copy in TCRdb shows in-frame clones only, minus some. The sample carries over 150,000 clones, approximately 90% recorded once. CDR1 and CDR2 from the germline V gene are SGHRS and YFSETQ. Losses at the gene ends were 3 bases for V and 13 bases for J; bases not matched to a gene: 10. The CDR3 has 12 residues. The rearrangement joins TRBV5-1 to TRBJ2-7; TRBD1 matches 7 bases. This clonotype originated in a woman in her 70s with COVID-19, enrolled during active disease. The specimen sequenced was peripheral blood. The CDR3 DNA reads as TGCGCCAGCAGCTATGCCCCGGGACAGAAATACTTC. It codes for CASSYAPGQKYF.